A selection of T cell receptor beta chains follows, all from one sample in a study of blood T cell repertoires in COVID-19. TCRdb keeps only in-frame clones here, not all; method: immunoSEQ multiplex PCR. The table shows roughly 250,000 clones, with 82% occurring only once. The sample comprised peripheral blood. Receptors originate from a woman aged 80 or over with active or convalescent COVID-19. CDR3s include the opening cysteine and the closing phenylalanine or tryptophan. A D gene is named only where the DNA matches it firmly. The listing skips clone size in some rows; elsewhere it reads once, few, many or a size class.

j_call v_call clone_size d_call cdr3_aa cdr3_nt
TRBJ1-4 TRBV2 NA NA CASSEQAVGNEKLFF TGTGCCAGCAGTGAACAGGCAGTCGGTAATGAAAAACTGTTTTTT
TRBJ2-3 TRBV5-1 NA NA CASRNNGRTSTDTQYF TGCGCCAGCAGAAATAATGGACGGACTAGCACAGATACGCAGTATTTT
TRBJ1-5 TRBV19 NA NA CASNQQGNNQPQHF TGTGCCAGTAATCAACAGGGTAACAATCAGCCCCAGCATTTT
TRBJ2-1 TRBV2 NA TRBD1 CASSSQDRALNEQFF TGTGCCAGCAGCAGCCAGGACAGGGCTCTCAATGAGCAGTTCTTC
TRBJ2-1 TRBV12-5 NA NA CASGRATGSPYNEQFF TGTGCTAGTGGGCGCGCAACAGGGTCCCCCTACAATGAGCAGTTCTTC
TRBJ1-3 TRBV7-2 NA TRBD1 CASSSKPGQGSGGNTIYF TGTGCCAGCAGCTCAAAACCGGGACAGGGGAGCGGTGGAAACACCATATATTTT
TRBJ2-2 TRBV11-2 NA NA CASSLGPLRAGELFF TGTGCCAGCAGCTTAGGCCCACTCCGGGCCGGGGAGCTGTTTTTT
TRBJ2-7 TRBV3-1/TRBV3-2 NA TRBD1 CASSQDEVGTGYSYEQYF TGTGCCAGCAGCCAAGATGAAGTCGGGACAGGATATTCCTACGAGCAGTACTTC
TRBJ1-2 TRBV7-8 NA TRBD1 CASSRDRDRVYGYTF TGTGCCAGCAGCCGAGACCGGGACAGGGTCTATGGCTACACCTTC
TRBJ2-1 TRBV19 NA TRBD1 CASSGQGGASYNEQFF TGTGCCAGCTCCGGACAGGGAGGTGCTTCCTACAATGAGCAGTTCTTC
TRBJ1-2 TRBV28 NA NA CASSPRSIGYTF TGTGCCAGCAGCCCCCGGAGTATCGGCTACACCTTC
TRBJ1-1 TRBV27 NA NA CASRQTRGGTEAFF TGTGCCAGCAGGCAAACCAGGGGAGGGACTGAAGCTTTCTTT
TRBJ2-2 TRBV12-3/TRBV12-4 few NA CASSLRSGELFF TGTGCCAGCAGTCTCAGGTCCGGGGAGCTGTTTTTT
TRBJ1-4 TRBV28 few NA CASSLTQTVGIF TGTGCCAGCAGTTTGACCCAAACGGTCGGGATTTTT
TRBJ1-1 TRBV11-3 NA NA CASSEGGNTEAFF TGTGCCAGTAGCGAAGGGGGGAACACTGAAGCTTTCTTT
TRBJ2-7 TRBV6-6 NA TRBD2 CAGSLAGSGSGQYF TGTGCCGGCTCCTTAGCGGGGAGCGGGAGCGGGCAGTACTTC
TRBJ1-6 TRBV19 NA TRBD1 CASSILTGTSPLHF TGTGCCAGTAGTATATTGACAGGGACTTCACCCCTCCACTTT
TRBJ2-5 TRBV6-5 NA NA CASSYSYRQETQYF TGTGCCAGCAGTTACTCGTACAGGCAAGAGACCCAGTACTTC
TRBJ2-5 TRBV5-1 NA NA CASSPLPAGAGETQYF TGCGCCAGCAGCCCCCTCCCGGCAGGGGCGGGAGAGACCCAGTACTTC
TRBJ1-2 TRBV3-1/TRBV3-2 NA NA CASSQTGRDSYGYTF TGTGCCAGCAGCCAGACCGGCAGGGATAGCTATGGCTACACCTTC
TRBJ1-4 TRBV28 once NA CASSGGLVEKLFF TGTGCCAGCAGTGGAGGGTTGGTTGAAAAACTGTTTTTT
TRBJ2-1 TRBV12-5 NA TRBD1 CASGLATGSSYNEQFF TGTGCTAGTGGTTTGGCGACAGGGAGCTCCTACAATGAGCAGTTCTTC
TRBJ1-3 TRBV4-1 NA NA CASSQAGDRNTIYF TGCGCCAGCAGCCAAGCCGGGGACAGAAACACCATATATTTT
TRBJ2-3 TRBV6-5 NA NA CASRGGSTDTQYF TGTGCCAGCAGGGGGGGTAGCACAGATACGCAGTATTTT